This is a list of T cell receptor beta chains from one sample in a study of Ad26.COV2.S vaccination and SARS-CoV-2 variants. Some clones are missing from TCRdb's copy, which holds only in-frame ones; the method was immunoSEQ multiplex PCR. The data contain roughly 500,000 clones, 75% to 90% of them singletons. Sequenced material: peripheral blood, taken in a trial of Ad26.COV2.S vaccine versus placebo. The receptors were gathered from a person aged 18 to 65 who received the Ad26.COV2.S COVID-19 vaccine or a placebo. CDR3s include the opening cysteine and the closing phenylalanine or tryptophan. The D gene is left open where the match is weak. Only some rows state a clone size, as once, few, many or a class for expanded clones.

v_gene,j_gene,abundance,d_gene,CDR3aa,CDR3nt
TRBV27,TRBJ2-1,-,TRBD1,CASSSFPGQGFVEQFF,TGTGCCAGCAGTTCTTTTCCGGGACAGGGGTTTGTTGAGCAGTTCTTC
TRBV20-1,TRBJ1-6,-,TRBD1,CSASRQGTNSPLHF,TGCAGTGCTAGTCGACAGGGGACCAATTCACCCCTCCACTTT
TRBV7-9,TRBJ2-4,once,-,CASSSSLRGAKNIQYF,TGTGCCAGCAGCTCTTCTCTAAGGGGCGCCAAAAACATTCAGTACTTC
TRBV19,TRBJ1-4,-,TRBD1,CASRQGANEKLFF,TGTGCCAGCAGACAGGGGGCTAATGAAAAACTGTTTTTT
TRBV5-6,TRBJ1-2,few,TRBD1,CASRGQGNGYTF,TGTGCCAGCAGGGGACAGGGGAACGGCTACACCTTC
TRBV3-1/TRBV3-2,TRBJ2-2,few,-,CASSQDDGRVPELFF,TGTGCCAGCAGCCAAGACGACGGGCGGGTCCCCGAGCTGTTTTTT
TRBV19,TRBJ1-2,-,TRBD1,CASSIMGQAELSGYTF,TGTGCCAGTAGTATAATGGGACAGGCGGAATTGAGTGGCTACACCTTC
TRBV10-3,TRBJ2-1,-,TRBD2,CAISDSRGTSGTYNEQFF,TGTGCCATCAGTGACTCGAGGGGGACTAGCGGAACCTACAATGAGCAGTTCTTC
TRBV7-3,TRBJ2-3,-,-,CASSQRGLLATQYF,TGTGCCAGCAGCCAACGAGGTTTACTGGCTACGCAGTATTTT
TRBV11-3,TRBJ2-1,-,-,CASSLRRYSDEQFF,TGTGCCAGCAGCTTGCGTCGGTATAGCGATGAGCAGTTCTTC
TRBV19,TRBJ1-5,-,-,CASSWFQGNQPQHF,TGTGCCAGTAGTTGGTTTCAGGGAAATCAGCCCCAGCATTTT
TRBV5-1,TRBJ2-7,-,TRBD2,CASSSAAGLAGGYEQYF,TGCGCCAGCAGCTCCGCCGCCGGACTAGCGGGGGGCTACGAGCAGTACTTC
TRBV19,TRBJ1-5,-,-,CASSFSGTLGQPQHF,TGTGCCAGTAGTTTCTCCGGGACACTAGGGCAGCCCCAGCATTTT
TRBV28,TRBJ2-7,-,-,CASSFRGRSWYF,TGTGCCAGCAGTTTTAGGGGTCGGAGCTGGTACTTC
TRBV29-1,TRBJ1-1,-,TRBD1,CSVARDSHWGNTEAFF,TGCAGCGTTGCCAGGGACAGCCACTGGGGGAACACTGAAGCTTTCTTT
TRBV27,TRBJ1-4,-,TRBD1,CASSIGTGGNEKLFF,TGTGCCAGCAGTATAGGGACAGGGGGAAACGAAAAACTGTTTTTT
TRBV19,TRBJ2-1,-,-,CASSIDARGWSSYNEQFF,TGTGCCAGTAGTATAGATGCCCGGGGCTGGAGCTCCTACAATGAGCAGTTCTTC
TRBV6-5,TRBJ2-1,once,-,CASIQRGHSYNEQFF,TGTGCCAGCATCCAACGGGGACACTCCTACAATGAGCAGTTCTTC
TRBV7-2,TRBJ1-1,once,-,CASSQFASNTEAFF,TGTGCCAGCAGCCAATTCGCGTCGAACACTGAAGCTTTCTTT
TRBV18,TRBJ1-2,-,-,CASSPAPDSAYGYTF,TGTGCCAGCTCACCCGCCCCTGACAGTGCCTATGGCTACACCTTC
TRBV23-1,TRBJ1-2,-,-,CASSLGREPGYTF,TGCGCCAGCAGTCTTGGCAGGGAGCCCGGCTACACCTTC
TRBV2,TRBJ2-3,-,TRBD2,CASSALRGLADTDTQYF,TGTGCCAGCAGTGCCCTGCGCGGACTAGCGGACACAGATACGCAGTATTTT
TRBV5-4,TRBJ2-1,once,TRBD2,CASSFLAGTYNEQFF,TGTGCCAGCAGCTTCCTAGCGGGAACCTACAATGAGCAGTTCTTC
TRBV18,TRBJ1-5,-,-,CASSTDPGRAQHF,TGTGCCAGCTCTACGGATCCCGGAAGGGCCCAGCATTTT
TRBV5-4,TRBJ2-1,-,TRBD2,CASRSSGPASYNEQFF,TGTGCCAGCAGGTCTAGCGGCCCAGCGTCCTACAATGAGCAGTTCTTC
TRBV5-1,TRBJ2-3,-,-,CASKVPLGAGDTQYF,TGCGCCAGCAAAGTCCCTTTGGGGGCGGGAGATACGCAGTATTTT
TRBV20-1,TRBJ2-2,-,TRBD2,CSASESSGAGELFF,TGCAGTGCTAGTGAGTCTAGCGGGGCCGGGGAGCTGTTTTTT
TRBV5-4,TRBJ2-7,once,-,CASSRGGPNYEQYF,TGTGCCAGCAGTAGGGGGGGACCGAACTACGAGCAGTACTTC
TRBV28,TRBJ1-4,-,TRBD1,CASSSGQDHEKLFF,TGTGCCAGCAGTTCGGGACAGGACCATGAAAAACTGTTTTTT
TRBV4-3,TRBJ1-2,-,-,CASSQLVGHGYTF,TGCGCCAGCAGCCAACTCGTAGGGCATGGCTACACCTTC
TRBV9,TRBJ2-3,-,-,CASSVEGTGTFTDTQYF,TGTGCCAGCAGCGTAGAGGGAACCGGGACATTCACAGATACGCAGTATTTT
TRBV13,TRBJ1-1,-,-,CASSSPGEAFF,TGTGCCAGCAGCAGCCCAGGGGAAGCTTTCTTT
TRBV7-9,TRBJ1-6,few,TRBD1,CASRLGTEASPLHF,TGTGCCAGCAGACTGGGGACAGAGGCTTCACCCCTCCACTTT
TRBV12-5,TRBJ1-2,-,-,CASGDWGARGNYGYTF,TGTGCTAGTGGGGATTGGGGGGCCAGGGGTAACTATGGCTACACCTTC
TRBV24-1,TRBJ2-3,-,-,CATSVGTDTQYF,TGTGCCACCAGTGTCGGGACAGATACGCAGTATTTT
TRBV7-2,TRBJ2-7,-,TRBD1,CASSSRTGAYEQYF,TGTGCCAGCAGCTCCCGGACAGGGGCCTACGAGCAGTACTTC
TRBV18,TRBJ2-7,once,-,CASSPPPPYEQYF,TGTGCCAGCTCACCCCCGCCCCCTTACGAGCAGTACTTC
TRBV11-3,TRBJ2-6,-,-,CASSLRSGANVLTF,TGTGCCAGCAGCTTACGCTCTGGGGCCAACGTCCTGACTTTC
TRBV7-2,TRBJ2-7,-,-,CASSLAGGSYEQYF,TGTGCCAGCAGCTTAGCGGGCGGCTCCTACGAGCAGTACTTC
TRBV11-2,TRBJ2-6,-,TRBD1,CASSFYGTGGTGANVLTF,TGTGCCAGCAGCTTTTACGGGACAGGAGGAACTGGGGCCAACGTCCTGACTTTC
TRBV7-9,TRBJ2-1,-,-,CASSSSRDPPYNEQFF,TGTGCCAGCAGCTCGTCTAGGGACCCCCCCTACAATGAGCAGTTCTTC
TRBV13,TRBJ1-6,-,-,CASAPTAGSSPLHF,TGTGCCAGTGCCCCCACCGCAGGGTCATCACCCCTCCACTTT
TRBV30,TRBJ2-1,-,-,CAWSVKSSDHNEQFF,TGTGCCTGGAGTGTAAAAAGTTCAGACCACAATGAGCAGTTCTTC
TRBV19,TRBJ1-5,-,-,CASTPQGSGNQPQHF,TGTGCCAGTACCCCCCAGGGCTCGGGCAATCAGCCCCAGCATTTT
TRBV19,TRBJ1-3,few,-,CASTALPGTISGNTIYF,TGTGCCAGTACCGCCCTTCCCGGAACAATCTCTGGAAACACCATATATTTT
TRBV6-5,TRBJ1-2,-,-,CASSSGPRRGYGYTF,TGTGCCAGCAGTTCCGGTCCGCGACGGGGCTATGGCTACACCTTC
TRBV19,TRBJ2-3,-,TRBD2,CASTARGGLAGGDTQYF,TGTGCCAGCACCGCCCGGGGAGGACTAGCGGGAGGAGATACGCAGTATTTT
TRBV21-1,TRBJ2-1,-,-,CASPGLAGVGEQFF,TGTGCCAGCCCGGGACTAGCGGGAGTGGGTGAGCAGTTCTTC
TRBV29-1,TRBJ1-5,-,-,CSPRRVQPQHF,TGCAGCCCCCGGCGGGTTCAGCCCCAGCATTTT
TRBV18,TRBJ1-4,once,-,CASSARGSNEKLFF,TGTGCCAGCTCAGCCAGGGGTTCTAATGAAAAACTGTTTTTT
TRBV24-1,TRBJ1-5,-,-,CATSDLDSNQPQHF,TGTGCCACCAGTGATTTAGATAGCAATCAGCCCCAGCATTTT
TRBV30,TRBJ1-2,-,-,CAWSWNNYGYTF,TGTGCCTGGAGTTGGAATAACTATGGCTACACCTTC
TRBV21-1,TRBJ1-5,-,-,CASSKELPKPAQHF,TGTGCCAGCAGCAAGGAGTTACCCAAACCGGCACAGCATTTT
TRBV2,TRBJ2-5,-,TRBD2,CASSEAASGQTQYF,TGTGCCAGCAGTGAAGCGGCTAGCGGGCAGACCCAGTACTTC
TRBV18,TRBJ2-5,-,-,CASSPPGVRGEETQYF,TGTGCCAGCTCACCACCGGGTGTCAGGGGAGAAGAGACCCAGTACTTC
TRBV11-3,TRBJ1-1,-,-,CASSLRFTNTEAFF,TGTGCCAGCAGCTTACGCTTCACAAACACTGAAGCTTTCTTT
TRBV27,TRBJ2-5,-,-,CASSLEGAIGETQYF,TGTGCCAGCAGCCTGGAGGGGGCGATCGGAGAGACCCAGTACTTC
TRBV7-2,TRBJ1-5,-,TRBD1,CASSPRGGPQPQHF,TGTGCCAGCAGCCCAAGAGGGGGCCCTCAGCCCCAGCATTTT
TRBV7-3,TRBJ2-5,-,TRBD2,CASSPGTSVTQETQYF,TGTGCCAGCAGCCCGGGGACTAGCGTAACCCAAGAGACCCAGTACTTC
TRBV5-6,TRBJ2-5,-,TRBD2,CASSLARVGRETQYF,TGTGCCAGCAGCTTGGCCAGGGTCGGGAGGGAGACCCAGTACTTC